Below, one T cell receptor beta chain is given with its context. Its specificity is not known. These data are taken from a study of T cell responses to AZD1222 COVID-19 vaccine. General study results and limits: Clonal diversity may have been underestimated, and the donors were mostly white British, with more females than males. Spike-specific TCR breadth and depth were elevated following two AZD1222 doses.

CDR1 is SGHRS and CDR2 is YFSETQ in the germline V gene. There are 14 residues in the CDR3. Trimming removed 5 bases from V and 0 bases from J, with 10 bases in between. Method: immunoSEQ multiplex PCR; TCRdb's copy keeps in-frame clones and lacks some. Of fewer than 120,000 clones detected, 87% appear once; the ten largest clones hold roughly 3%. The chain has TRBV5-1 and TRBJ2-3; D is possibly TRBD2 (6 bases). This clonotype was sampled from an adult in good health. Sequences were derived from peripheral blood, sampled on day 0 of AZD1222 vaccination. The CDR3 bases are TGCGCCAGCAGGGAGGGCCATAGCACAGATACGCAGTATTTT. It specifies CASREGHSTDTQYF. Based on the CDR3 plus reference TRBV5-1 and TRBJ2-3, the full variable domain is KAGVTQTPRYLIKTRGQQVTLSCSPISGHRSVSWYQQTPGQGLQFLFEYFSETQRNKGNFPGRFSGRQFSNSRSEMNVSTLELGDSALYLCASREGHSTDTQYFGPGTRLTVL.